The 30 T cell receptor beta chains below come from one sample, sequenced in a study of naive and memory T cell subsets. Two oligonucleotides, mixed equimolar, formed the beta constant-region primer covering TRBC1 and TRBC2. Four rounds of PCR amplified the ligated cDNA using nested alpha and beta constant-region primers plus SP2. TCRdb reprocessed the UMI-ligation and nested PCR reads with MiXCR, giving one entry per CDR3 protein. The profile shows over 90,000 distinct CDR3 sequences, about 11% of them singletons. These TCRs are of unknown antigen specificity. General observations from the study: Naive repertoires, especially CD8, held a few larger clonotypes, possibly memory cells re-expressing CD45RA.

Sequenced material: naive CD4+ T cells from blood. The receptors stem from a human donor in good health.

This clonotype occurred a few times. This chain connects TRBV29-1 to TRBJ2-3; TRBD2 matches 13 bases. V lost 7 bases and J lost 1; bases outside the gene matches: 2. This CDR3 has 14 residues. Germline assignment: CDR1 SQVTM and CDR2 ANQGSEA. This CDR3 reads CSAGLAGGTDTQYF. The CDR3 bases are TGCAGCGCTGGACTAGCGGGGGGCACAGATACGCAGTATTTT.

The DNA of the CDR3 is TGTGCCACCAGCGAAGACAGGCGAAATCAGCCCCAGCATTTT. It codes for CATSEDRRNQPQHF. V usage is TRBV15 and J usage is TRBJ1-5; perhaps TRBD1 as D (6 bases). The CDR3 sequence is 14 residues long. CDR1 and CDR2 (germline): LNHNV, YYDKDF (reference sequence). V was pared by 5 bases and J by 4 bases, with 12 bases between.

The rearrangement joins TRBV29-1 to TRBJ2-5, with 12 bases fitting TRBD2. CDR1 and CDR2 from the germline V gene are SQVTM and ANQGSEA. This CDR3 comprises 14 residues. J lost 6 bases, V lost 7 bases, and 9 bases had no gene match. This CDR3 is CSATLAGGFQTQYF. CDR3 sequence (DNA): TGCAGCGCCACTCTAGCGGGAGGGTTCCAGACCCAGTACTTC.

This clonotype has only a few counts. The CDR3: CSVALGTAMNTEAFF. CDR3 DNA sequence: TGCAGCGTGGCTCTCGGGACAGCCATGAACACTGAAGCTTTCTTT. This chain uses TRBV29-1 with TRBJ1-1, with 7 bases that match TRBD1. The CDR3 covers 15 residues. Germline V gives CDR1 SQVTM, CDR2 ANQGSEA. The ends lost 6 bases at V and 0 bases at J; junction bases unmatched: 10.

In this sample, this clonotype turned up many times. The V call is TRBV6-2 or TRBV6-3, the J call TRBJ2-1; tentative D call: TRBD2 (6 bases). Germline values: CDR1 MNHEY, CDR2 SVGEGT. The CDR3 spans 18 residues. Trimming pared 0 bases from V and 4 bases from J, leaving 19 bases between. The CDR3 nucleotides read TGTGCCAGCAGTTACTCCAAAAATCTAGCGCATCATTACAATGAGCAGTTCTTC. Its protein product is CASSYSKNLAHHYNEQFF.

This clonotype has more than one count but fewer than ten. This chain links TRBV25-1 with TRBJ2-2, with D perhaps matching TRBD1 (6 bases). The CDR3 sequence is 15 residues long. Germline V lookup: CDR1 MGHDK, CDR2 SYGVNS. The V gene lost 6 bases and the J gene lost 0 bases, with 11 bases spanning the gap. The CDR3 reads CASRLTGSNTGELFF. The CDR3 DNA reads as TGTGCCAGCAGACTGACAGGCTCGAACACCGGGGAGCTGTTTTTT.

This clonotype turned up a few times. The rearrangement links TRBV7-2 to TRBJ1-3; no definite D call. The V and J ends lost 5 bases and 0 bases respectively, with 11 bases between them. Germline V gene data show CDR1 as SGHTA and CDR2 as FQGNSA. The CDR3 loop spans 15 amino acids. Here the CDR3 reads CASSPSYGSGNTIYF. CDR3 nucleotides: TGTGCCAGCAGCCCCAGTTACGGCTCTGGAAACACCATATATTTT. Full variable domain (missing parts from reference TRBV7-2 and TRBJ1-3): GAGVSQSPSNKVTEKGKDVELRCDPISGHTALYWYRQSLGQGLEFLIYFQGNSAPDKSGLPSDRFSAERTGGSVSTLTIQRTQQEDSAVYLCASSPSYGSGNTIYFGEGSWLTVV.

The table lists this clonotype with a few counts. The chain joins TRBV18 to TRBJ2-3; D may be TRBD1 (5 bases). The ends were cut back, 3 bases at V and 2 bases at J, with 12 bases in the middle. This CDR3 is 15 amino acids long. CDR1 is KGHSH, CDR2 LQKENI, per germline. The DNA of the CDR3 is TGTGCCAGCTCACCTGTAGGGGATCTCACAGATACGCAGTATTTT. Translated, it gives CASSPVGDLTDTQYF.

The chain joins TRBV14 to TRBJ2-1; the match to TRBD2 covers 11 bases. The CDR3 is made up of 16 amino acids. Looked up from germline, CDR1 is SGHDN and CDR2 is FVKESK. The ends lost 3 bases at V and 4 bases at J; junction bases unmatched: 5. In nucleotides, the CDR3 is TGTGCCAGCAGCCACATAGGGACTAGCGGATACAATGAGCAGTTCTTC. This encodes CASSHIGTSGYNEQFF.

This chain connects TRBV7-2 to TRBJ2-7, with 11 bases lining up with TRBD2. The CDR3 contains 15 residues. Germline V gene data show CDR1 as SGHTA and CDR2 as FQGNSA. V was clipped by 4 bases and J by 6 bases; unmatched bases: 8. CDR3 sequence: CASSSRLAGRREQYF. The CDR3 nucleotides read TGTGCCAGCAGCTCCAGACTAGCGGGGAGGCGCGAGCAGTACTTC.

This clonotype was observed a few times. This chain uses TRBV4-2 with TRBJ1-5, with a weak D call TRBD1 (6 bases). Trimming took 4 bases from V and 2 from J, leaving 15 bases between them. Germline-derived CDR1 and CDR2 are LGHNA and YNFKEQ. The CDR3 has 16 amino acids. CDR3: CASSPRTVSGNQPQHF. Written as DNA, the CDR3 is TGTGCCAGCAGCCCAAGGACAGTTTCGGGCAATCAGCCCCAGCATTTT.

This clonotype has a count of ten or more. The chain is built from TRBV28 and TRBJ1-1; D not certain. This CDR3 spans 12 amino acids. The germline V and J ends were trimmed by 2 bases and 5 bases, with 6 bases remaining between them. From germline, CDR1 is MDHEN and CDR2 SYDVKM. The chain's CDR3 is CASSLRLTEAFF. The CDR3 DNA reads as TGTGCCAGCAGTTTAAGATTGACTGAAGCTTTCTTT.

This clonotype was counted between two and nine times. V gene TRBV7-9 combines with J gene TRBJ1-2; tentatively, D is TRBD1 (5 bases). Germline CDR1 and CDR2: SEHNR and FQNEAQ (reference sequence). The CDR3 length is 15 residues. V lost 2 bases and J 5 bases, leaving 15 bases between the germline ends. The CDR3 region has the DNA TGTGCCAGCAGCTTAAAGGGAGACAGAGGATATGGCTACACCTTC. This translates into CASSLKGDRGYGYTF. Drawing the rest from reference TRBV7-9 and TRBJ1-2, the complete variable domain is DTGVSQNPRHKITKRGQNVTFRCDPISEHNRLYWYRQTLGQGPEFLTYFQNEAQLEKSRLLSDRFSAERPKGSFSTLEIQRTEQGDSAMYLCASSLKGDRGYGYTFGSGTRLTVV.

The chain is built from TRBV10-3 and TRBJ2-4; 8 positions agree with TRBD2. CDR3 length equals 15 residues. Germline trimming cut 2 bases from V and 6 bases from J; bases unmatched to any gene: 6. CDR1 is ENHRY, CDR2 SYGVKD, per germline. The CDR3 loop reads CAISEKGRGANIQYF. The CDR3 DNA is TGTGCCATCAGTGAGAAGGGGCGGGGGGCAAACATTCAGTACTTC.

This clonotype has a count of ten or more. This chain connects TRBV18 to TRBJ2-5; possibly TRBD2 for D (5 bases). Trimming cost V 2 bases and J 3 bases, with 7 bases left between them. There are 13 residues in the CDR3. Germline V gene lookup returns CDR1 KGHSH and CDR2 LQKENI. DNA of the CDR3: TGTGCCAGCTCACCAAGGACTGAAGAGACCCAGTACTTC. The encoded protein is CASSPRTEETQYF.

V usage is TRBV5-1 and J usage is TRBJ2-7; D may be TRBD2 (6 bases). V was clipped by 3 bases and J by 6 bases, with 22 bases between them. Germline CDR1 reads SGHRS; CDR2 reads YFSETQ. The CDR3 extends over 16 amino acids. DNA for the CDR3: TGCGCCAGCAGCTGGGGCGGGGCCCGAGGAGGGCGCGAGCAGTACTTC. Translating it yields CASSWGGARGGREQYF. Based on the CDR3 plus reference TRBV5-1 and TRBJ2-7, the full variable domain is KAGVTQTPRYLIKTRGQQVTLSCSPISGHRSVSWYQQTPGQGLQFLFEYFSETQRNKGNFPGRFSGRQFSNSRSEMNVSTLELGDSALYLCASSWGGARGGREQYFGPGTRLTVT.

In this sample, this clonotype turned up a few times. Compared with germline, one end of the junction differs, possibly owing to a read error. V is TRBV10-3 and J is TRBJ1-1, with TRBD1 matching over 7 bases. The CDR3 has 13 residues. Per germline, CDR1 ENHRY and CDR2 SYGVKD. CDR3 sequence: CASSGTANTEAFF. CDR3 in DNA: TGTGCCAGCAGTGGGACAGCGAACACTGAAGCTTTCTTT.

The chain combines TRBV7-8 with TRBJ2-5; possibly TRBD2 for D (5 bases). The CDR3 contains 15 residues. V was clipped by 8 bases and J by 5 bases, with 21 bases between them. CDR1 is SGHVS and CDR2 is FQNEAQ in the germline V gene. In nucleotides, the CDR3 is TGTGCCAGCTTAGACCCAACTGCCCGCGGGGAGACCCAGTACTTC. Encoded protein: CASLDPTARGETQYF.

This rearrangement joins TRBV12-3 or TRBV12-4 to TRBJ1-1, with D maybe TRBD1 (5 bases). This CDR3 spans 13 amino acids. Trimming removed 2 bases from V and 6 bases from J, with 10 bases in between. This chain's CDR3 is CASSLYGAAEAFF. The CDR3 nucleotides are TGTGCCAGCAGTTTATATGGGGCGGCTGAAGCTTTCTTT.

CDR3 amino acids: CASGEPVVEKLFF. The CDR3 bases are TGTGCCAGCGGCGAACCGGTGGTTGAAAAACTGTTTTTT. The chain couples TRBV5-5 to TRBJ1-4; D uncertain. Germline V gives CDR1 SGHKS, CDR2 YYEKEE (reference sequence). Between the trimmed V and J ends, which lost 7 bases and 7 bases, there was a span of 14 bases. The CDR3 has 13 residues.

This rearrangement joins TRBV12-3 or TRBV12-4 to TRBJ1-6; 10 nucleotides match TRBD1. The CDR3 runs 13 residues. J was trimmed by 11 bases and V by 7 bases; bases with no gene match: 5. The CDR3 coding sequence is TGTGCCAGCATAAGGACAGGGGGGGCACCCCTCCACTTT. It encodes CASIRTGGAPLHF.

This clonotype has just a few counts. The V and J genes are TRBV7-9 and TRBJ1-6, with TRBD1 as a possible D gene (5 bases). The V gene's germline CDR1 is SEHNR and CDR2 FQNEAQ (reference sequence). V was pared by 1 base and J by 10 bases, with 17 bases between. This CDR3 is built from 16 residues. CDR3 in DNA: TGTGCCAGCAGCTTAGGTACAGCGGCAGGGCCCTCACCCCTCCACTTT. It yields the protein CASSLGTAAGPSPLHF.

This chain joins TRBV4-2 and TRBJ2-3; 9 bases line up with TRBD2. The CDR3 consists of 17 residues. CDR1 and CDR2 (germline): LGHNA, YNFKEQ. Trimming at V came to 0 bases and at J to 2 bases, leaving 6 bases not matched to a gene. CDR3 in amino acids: CASSQDQRGEITDTQYF. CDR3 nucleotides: TGTGCCAGCAGCCAAGATCAGCGGGGGGAAATCACAGATACGCAGTATTTT.

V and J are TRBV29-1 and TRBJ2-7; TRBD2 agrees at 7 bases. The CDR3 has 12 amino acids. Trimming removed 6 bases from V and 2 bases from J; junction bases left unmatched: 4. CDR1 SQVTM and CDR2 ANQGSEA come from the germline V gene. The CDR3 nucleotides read TGCAGCGTAGCGGGACGGACCTACGAGCAGTACTTC. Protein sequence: CSVAGRTYEQYF.

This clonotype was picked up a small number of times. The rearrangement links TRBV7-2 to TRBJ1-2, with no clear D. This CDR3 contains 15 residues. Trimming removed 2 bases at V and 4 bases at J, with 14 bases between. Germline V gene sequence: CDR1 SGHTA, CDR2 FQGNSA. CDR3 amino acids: CASSLSPLNSYGYTF. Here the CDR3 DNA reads TGTGCCAGCAGCTTATCCCCGCTGAACTCCTATGGCTACACCTTC. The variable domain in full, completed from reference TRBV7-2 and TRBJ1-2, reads GAGVSQSPSNKVTEKGKDVELRCDPISGHTALYWYRQSLGQGLEFLIYFQGNSAPDKSGLPSDRFSAERTGGSVSTLTIQRTQQEDSAVYLCASSLSPLNSYGYTFGSGTRLTVV.

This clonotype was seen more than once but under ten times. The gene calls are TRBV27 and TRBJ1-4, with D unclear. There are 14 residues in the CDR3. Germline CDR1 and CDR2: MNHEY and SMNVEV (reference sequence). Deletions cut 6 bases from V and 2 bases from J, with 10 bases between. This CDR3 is CASSPLGTNEKLFF. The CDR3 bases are TGTGCCAGCAGCCCGTTGGGCACTAATGAAAAACTGTTTTTT.

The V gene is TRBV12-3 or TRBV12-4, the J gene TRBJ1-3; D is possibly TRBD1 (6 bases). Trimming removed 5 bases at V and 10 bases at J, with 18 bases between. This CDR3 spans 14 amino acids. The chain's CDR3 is CASSPGGARQTIYF. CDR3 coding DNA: TGTGCCAGCAGTCCCGGGGGGGCTCGTCAAACCATATATTTT.

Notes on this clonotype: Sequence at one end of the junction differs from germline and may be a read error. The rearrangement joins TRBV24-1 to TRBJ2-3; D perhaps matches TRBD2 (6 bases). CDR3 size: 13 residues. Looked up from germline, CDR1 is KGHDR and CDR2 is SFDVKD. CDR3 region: CASSEGSTGTQYF. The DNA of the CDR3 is TGTGCCAGCTCGGAGGGAAGCACAGGTACGCAGTATTTT.

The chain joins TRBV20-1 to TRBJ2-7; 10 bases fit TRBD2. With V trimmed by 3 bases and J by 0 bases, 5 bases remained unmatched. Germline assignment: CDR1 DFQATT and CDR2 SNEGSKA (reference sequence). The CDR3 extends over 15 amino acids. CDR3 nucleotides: TGCAGTGCTAGGGTTTCTAGCGGGAGCTCCTACGAGCAGTACTTC. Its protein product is CSARVSSGSSYEQYF.

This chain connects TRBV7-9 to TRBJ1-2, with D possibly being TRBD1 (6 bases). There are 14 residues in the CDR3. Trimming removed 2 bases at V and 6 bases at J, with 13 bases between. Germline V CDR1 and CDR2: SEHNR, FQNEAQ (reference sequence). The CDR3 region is CASSLTGGRDGYTF. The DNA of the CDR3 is TGTGCCAGCAGCTTAACGGGGGGGCGCGATGGCTACACCTTC. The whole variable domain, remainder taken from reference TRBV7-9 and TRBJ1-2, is DTGVSQNPRHKITKRGQNVTFRCDPISEHNRLYWYRQTLGQGPEFLTYFQNEAQLEKSRLLSDRFSAERPKGSFSTLEIQRTEQGDSAMYLCASSLTGGRDGYTFGSGTRLTVV.